This is a list of T cell receptor beta chains from one sample in a study of OX40 agonist ivuxolimab in advanced cancers. Profiled with immunoSEQ multiplex PCR; TCRdb holds only in-frame clones, not every one. The table records tens of thousands of clones, 88% of them present only once. The source material was CD4+ or CD8+ T cells sorted from blood, sampled in a trial of the OX40 agonist ivuxolimab. The source of these receptors is an adult with an advanced solid tumor such as melanoma, head and neck, liver or kidney cancer. Each CDR3 is given with its conserved first and last residue.

j_call v_call cdr3_aa
TRBJ1-3 TRBV7-8 CASSLAGESIYF
TRBJ2-5 TRBV29-1 CSVEQGTETQYF
TRBJ2-7 TRBV4-2 CASSQGSSGSSYEQYF
TRBJ1-3 TRBV5-1 CASTASGGNTIYF
TRBJ1-2 TRBV7-2 CASSPRGNYGYTF
TRBJ1-1 TRBV7-9 CASSTGVPNTEAFF
TRBJ1-3 TRBV18 CASSSSPGNTIYF
TRBJ1-5 TRBV30 CAWSQGQDQPQHF
TRBJ1-1 TRBV28 CASLTRDRRNTEAFF
TRBJ1-1 TRBV6-5 CASSLGRMAGTEAFF
TRBJ1-2 TRBV5-1 CASSPEMFYGYTF
TRBJ1-1 TRBV7-9 CASNLGLNTEAFF
TRBJ2-2 TRBV28 CASSRPQTNTGELFF
- TRBV11-2 CASSPGQGWVSYEQYF
TRBJ2-4 TRBV5-1 CASSTQRRGTKNIQYF
TRBJ2-3 TRBV4-1 CASSQDGGYDTQYF
TRBJ2-5 TRBV5-4 CASSFGGSQETQYF
TRBJ2-3 TRBV6-4 CASSAMGTDTQYF
TRBJ2-7 TRBV10-2 CASSDAPPIYEQYF
TRBJ2-1 TRBV18 CASSFFSGTRNEQFF
TRBJ1-5 TRBV30 CAWSRTWTANSNQPQHF
TRBJ1-5 TRBV10-2 CASSANDNQPQHF
TRBJ1-1 TRBV15 CATSRESNTEAFF
TRBJ1-3 TRBV5-5 CASSPEGDSGNTIYF
TRBJ1-3 TRBV18 CASSPGQLDSGNTIYF